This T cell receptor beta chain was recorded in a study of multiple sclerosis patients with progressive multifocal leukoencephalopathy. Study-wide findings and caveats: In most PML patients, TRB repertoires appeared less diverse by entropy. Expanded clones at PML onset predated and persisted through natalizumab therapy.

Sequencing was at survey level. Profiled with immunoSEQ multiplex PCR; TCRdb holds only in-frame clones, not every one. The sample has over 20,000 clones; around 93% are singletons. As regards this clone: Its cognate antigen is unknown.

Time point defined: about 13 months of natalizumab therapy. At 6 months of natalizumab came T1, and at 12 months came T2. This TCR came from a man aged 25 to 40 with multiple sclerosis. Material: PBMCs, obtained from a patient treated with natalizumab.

CDR3 sequence reads: CASSLMGSNYGYTF. As DNA, the CDR3 is TGTGCCAGCAGCTTAATGGGTTCCAACTATGGCTACACCTTC. The V and J genes are TRBV7-9 and TRBJ1-2; D unresolved. V was pared by 2 bases and J by 2 bases, with 9 bases between. CDR1 is SEHNR and CDR2 is FQNEAQ in the germline V gene (reference sequence). This CDR3 has 14 residues.